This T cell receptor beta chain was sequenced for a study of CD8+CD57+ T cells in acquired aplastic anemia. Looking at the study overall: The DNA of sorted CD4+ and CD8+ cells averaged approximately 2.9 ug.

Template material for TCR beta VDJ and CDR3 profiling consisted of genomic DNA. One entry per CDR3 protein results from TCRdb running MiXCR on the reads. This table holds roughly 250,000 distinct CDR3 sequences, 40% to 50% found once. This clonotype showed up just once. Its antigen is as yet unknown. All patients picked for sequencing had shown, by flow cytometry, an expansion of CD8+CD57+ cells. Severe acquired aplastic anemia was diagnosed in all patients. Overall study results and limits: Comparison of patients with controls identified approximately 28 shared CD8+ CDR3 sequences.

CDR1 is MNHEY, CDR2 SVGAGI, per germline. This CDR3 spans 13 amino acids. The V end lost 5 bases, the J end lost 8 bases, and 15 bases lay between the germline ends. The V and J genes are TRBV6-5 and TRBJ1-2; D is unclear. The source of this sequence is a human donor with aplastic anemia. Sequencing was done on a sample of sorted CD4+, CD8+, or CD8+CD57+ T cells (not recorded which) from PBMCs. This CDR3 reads CASSDGGIRGYTF. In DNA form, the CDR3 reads TGTGCCAGCAGTGACGGTGGTATTCGGGGCTACACCTTC.